This T cell receptor (beta chain) was profiled in a study of OX40 agonist ivuxolimab in advanced cancers. Across the whole study: Subjects had a mean age of about 57 years, with a range of roughly 20 to 79; roughly 83% were male. Partial responses were seen in three patients, one with hepatocellular carcinoma and two with cutaneous melanoma. General observations from the study: CD4+ T cells averaged fewer expanded clones than CD8+ T cells.

Germline V gene sequence: CDR1 MGHRA, CDR2 YSYEKL. CDR3 length equals 17 residues. V was clipped by 0 bases and J by 0 bases, with 13 bases between them. Comments on this clone: Its antigen is still unknown.

Some clones are missing from TCRdb's copy, which holds only in-frame ones; the method was immunoSEQ multiplex PCR. The sample comprises about 84,000 clones, 94% of which are singletons, and 11% rests with the top ten. The V and J genes are TRBV4-1 and TRBJ2-3; the D gene is possibly TRBD2 (5 bases). Material: CD4+ or CD8+ T cells sorted from blood, obtained in a trial of the OX40 agonist ivuxolimab. The source of this sequence is an adult with an advanced solid tumor such as melanoma, head and neck, liver or kidney cancer. CDR3 DNA: TGCGCCAGCAGCCAAGAGGAATGGAGGATTAGCACAGATACGCAGTATTTT. This codes for CASSQEEWRISTDTQYF.